Listed below are T cell receptor beta chains from one sample, sequenced in a study of blood T cell repertoires in COVID-19. Clones were read by immunoSEQ multiplex PCR, and TCRdb kept only the in-frame ones, dropping some. The data show about 100,000 clones, with 84% seen just once and under 2% held by the top ten. The sample taken for sequencing was peripheral blood. The receptors originated from a man between 65 and 80 years old with active or convalescent COVID-19. Both conserved end residues are part of each CDR3. The D gene is left open where the match is weak. A row's size may be missing; if present it is once, few, many or a size class.

clone_size j_call d_call v_call cdr3_nt cdr3_aa
- TRBJ1-6 - TRBV14 TGTGCCAGCAGCCAAGACCGCGCTCCCTATAATTCACCCCTCCACTTT CASSQDRAPYNSPLHF
once TRBJ2-5 TRBD1 TRBV3-1/TRBV3-2 TGTGCCAGCAGCAAGACAGGGGGCGGAGAGACCCAGTACTTC CASSKTGGGETQYF
- TRBJ2-3 - TRBV21-1 TGTGCCAGCAGCAAAGAAGGACTAGCGGGGGGGAAGAGCACAGATACGCAGTATTTT CASSKEGLAGGKSTDTQYF
- TRBJ1-2 - TRBV7-9 TGTGCCAGCAGCCACATTCGACAGATTAACTATGGCTACACCTTC CASSHIRQINYGYTF
- TRBJ2-2 TRBD1 TRBV18 TGTGCCAGCTCACCGCGACAGGGGGATGCCGGGGAGCTGTTTTTT CASSPRQGDAGELFF
- TRBJ2-6 TRBD1 TRBV4-3 TGCGCCAGCAGCCAAGAAGGGGCAGGGGGTACTGGGGCCAACGTCCTGACTTTC CASSQEGAGGTGANVLTF
- TRBJ1-3 - TRBV28 TGTGCCAGCAGTCCGGGATTCATTTTTTTTTCTGGAAACACCATATATTTT CASSPGFIFFSGNTIYF
- TRBJ2-5 TRBD2 TRBV7-2 TGTGCCAGCAGCTTAAGTACGGGGGGGCCGGTGGAGACCCAGTACTTC CASSLSTGGPVETQYF
- TRBJ2-2 TRBD2 TRBV5-1 TGCGCCAGCAGCTGGGGGGGACCGGCTACCGGGGAGCTGTTTTTT CASSWGGPATGELFF
- TRBJ2-3 TRBD2 TRBV15 TGTGCCACCAGCAGAACCGGGGGGACGAGCACAGATACGCAGTATTTT CATSRTGGTSTDTQYF
- TRBJ2-7 - TRBV30 TGTGCCTGGGGGACAACCAGCTCCTACGAGCAGTACTTC CAWGTTSSYEQYF
- TRBJ2-7 TRBD1 TRBV5-5 TGTGCCAGCAGCTCCGCAGGGGGTGAGGGCGAGCAGTACTTC CASSSAGGEGEQYF
- TRBJ1-1 TRBD1 TRBV5-1 TGCGCCAGCAGCAGGGACAGTTTCCGGTCTGAAGCTTTCTTT CASSRDSFRSEAFF
once TRBJ1-3 TRBD1 TRBV6-5 TGTGCCAGCAGCGGACAGGGGAGAAACACCATATATTTT CASSGQGRNTIYF
- TRBJ1-1 TRBD1 TRBV27 TGTGCCAGTATAGACAGGGGCAGGCGGGGGAACACTGAAGCTTTCTTT CASIDRGRRGNTEAFF
- TRBJ1-5 TRBD1 TRBV28 TGTGCCAGCAGTTTAAGTGGACAGGGGGTAACAAACAATCAGCCCCAGCATTTT CASSLSGQGVTNNQPQHF
- TRBJ1-1 - TRBV30 TGTGCCTGGAGTGTACGTAGGGGGAAGAACACTGAAGCTTTCTTT CAWSVRRGKNTEAFF
- TRBJ2-3 TRBD2 TRBV7-9 TGTGCCAGCAGCCGTACTAGCGGGGGAACAGATACGCAGTATTTT CASSRTSGGTDTQYF
- TRBJ1-4 - TRBV14 TGTGCCAGCAGCCAAGTAAGACCGGGGAGGGAAAAACTGTTTTTT CASSQVRPGREKLFF
- TRBJ2-3 - TRBV7-2 TGTGCCAGCAGCTTATCCATTCCCACAGATACGCAGTATTTT CASSLSIPTDTQYF
- TRBJ2-5 TRBD2 TRBV11-2 TGTGCCAGCAGCTTAGATCATCGGGGGGGAGAGACCCAGTACTTC CASSLDHRGGETQYF
- TRBJ2-7 TRBD1 TRBV6-5 TGTGCCAGCAGCCGGGGACAGGGATACGAGCAGTACTTC CASSRGQGYEQYF
once TRBJ2-5 TRBD2 TRBV6-5 TGTGCCAGCAGTTATAGGGGACTAGCGGTACAAGAGACCCAGTACTTC CASSYRGLAVQETQYF
- TRBJ2-1 - TRBV11-3 TGTGCCAGCAGCTTAGGGGTAACAGCCTACAATGAGCAGTTCTTC CASSLGVTAYNEQFF
- TRBJ2-5 TRBD2 TRBV5-1 TGCGCCAGCAGCTATGGACTAGCGTCCCAAGAGACCCAGTACTTC CASSYGLASQETQYF
- TRBJ2-5 TRBD2 TRBV29-1 TGCAGCGTAGCGGGGGGCCGGCAAGAGACCCAGTACTTC CSVAGGRQETQYF
- TRBJ1-4 - TRBV3-1/TRBV3-2 TGTGCCAGCAGCCAGTGGTCGGAGGGAAAACTGTTTTTT CASSQWSEGKLFF
- TRBJ1-5 TRBD1 TRBV19 TGTGCCAGTAGTACCGGGACAGCCTTCAATCAGCCCCAGCATTTT CASSTGTAFNQPQHF
- TRBJ2-7 TRBD1 TRBV18 TGTGCCAGCTCACCGACCGACCGGGACAGGTTTACCTACGAGCAGTACTTC CASSPTDRDRFTYEQYF
- TRBJ1-5 - TRBV7-2 TGTGCCAGCAGCTTAGAGGCAGGGGGCAATCAGCCCCAGCATTTT CASSLEAGGNQPQHF
- TRBJ2-7 - TRBV14 TGTGCCAGCAGCCAATCAATGGTAGGGGCCGCCTACGAGCAGTACTTC CASSQSMVGAAYEQYF
- TRBJ2-5 - TRBV11-2 TGTGCCAGCAGCTTAGGTCGAACAGCGGGTCTGGAGACCCAGTACTTC CASSLGRTAGLETQYF
- TRBJ1-6 - TRBV19 TGTGCCAGTAGTACCTCCAGGGACGGGAGCTCCTATAATTCACCCCTCCACTTT CASSTSRDGSSYNSPLHF
- TRBJ1-4 TRBD1 TRBV28 TGTGCCAGCAGTGCAGGGGGTGATGAAAAACTGTTTTTT CASSAGGDEKLFF
- TRBJ2-1 TRBD2 TRBV4-2 TGTGCCAGCAGCCAAGACCCCCTAGCGGGGGCTTTCAATGAGCAGTTCTTC CASSQDPLAGAFNEQFF
- TRBJ1-4 TRBD1 TRBV5-1 TGCGCCAGCAGCAGGGGGCAAACTAATGAAAAACTGTTTTTT CASSRGQTNEKLFF
- TRBJ1-1 - TRBV30 TGTGCCTGGACTCTACAGGAAAACACTGAAGCTTTCTTT CAWTLQENTEAFF
- TRBJ1-1 - TRBV9 TGTGCCAGCAGCCCTAGGGGGAGGGGGAACACTGAAGCTTTCTTT CASSPRGRGNTEAFF
few TRBJ1-1 - TRBV23-1 TGCGCCAGCAGGGGGGGGCAGGACGAGGTGAACACTGAAGCTTTCTTT CASRGGQDEVNTEAFF
- TRBJ1-3 TRBD1 TRBV12-5 TGTGCTAGTGGCCCTGCCCCTCACAGGGGCGGAAACACCATATATTTT CASGPAPHRGGNTIYF
few TRBJ1-5 - TRBV24-1 TGTGCCACCAGTGCTGACTTCAATCAGCCCCAGCATTTT CATSADFNQPQHF
once TRBJ2-5 - TRBV30 TGTGCCTGGAGTGTGAGTCCCCAAGAGACCCAGTACTTC CAWSVSPQETQYF
few TRBJ2-7 TRBD1 TRBV10-3 TGTGCCACCGGGACAGGGAGTCCCTACGAGCAGTACTTC CATGTGSPYEQYF
- TRBJ2-3 - TRBV5-1 TGCGCCAGCAGCTTGGGAGAGCGTGATACGCAGTATTTT CASSLGERDTQYF
few TRBJ1-3 - TRBV6-6 TGTGCCAGCAGCCCGAGCCGGGGGGCTGGAAACACCATATATTTT CASSPSRGAGNTIYF
- TRBJ1-2 - TRBV19 TGTGCCACCCAAGGCGGGGGACCCCATGGCTACACCTTC CATQGGGPHGYTF
- TRBJ1-1 - TRBV19 TGTGCCAGTAGTACCCTCAGGGGGAACACTGAAGCTTTCTTT CASSTLRGNTEAFF